The rows below give T cell receptor beta chains drawn from one sample of a study of OX40 agonist ivuxolimab in advanced cancers. Data came from immunoSEQ multiplex PCR; TCRdb stores just in-frame clones and leaves some out. The sample holds approximately 76,000 clones, roughly nine tenths seen once. Material: CD4+ or CD8+ T cells sorted from blood, obtained in a trial of the OX40 agonist ivuxolimab. The receptors derive from an adult with an advanced solid tumor such as melanoma, head and neck, liver or kidney cancer. Each CDR3 is given with its conserved first and last residue.

J,V,CDR3
TRBJ1-2,TRBV7-9,CASSLLPSNGYTF
TRBJ1-1,TRBV19,CASSIEGTNTEAFF
TRBJ2-7,TRBV11-2,CASSPRDRYEQYF
TRBJ2-3,TRBV30,CAWSATAVGTDTQYF
TRBJ2-1,TRBV19,CASSKTSGAYNEQFF
TRBJ1-3,TRBV18,CASSPSSSGNTIYF
TRBJ2-5,TRBV5-1,CASSLGARTSGRRETQYF
TRBJ2-7,TRBV7-8,CASSFATETTYEQYF
TRBJ2-1,TRBV4-1,CASSQDTLAGIGGSYNEQFF
TRBJ1-2,TRBV2,CASSGESYGYTF
TRBJ2-3,TRBV27,CASASDKYFTDTQYF
TRBJ1-4,TRBV10-2,CASSETGMDEKLFF
TRBJ2-5,TRBV7-2,CASSPQSGAGGETQYF
TRBJ2-7,TRBV5-8,CASSIGQASYEQYF
TRBJ2-1,TRBV7-9,CASSLAGGFLDNEQFF
TRBJ2-2,TRBV9,CASSVEFSGLGRELFF
TRBJ2-1,TRBV5-1,CASSLRDSSYNEQFF
TRBJ2-2,TRBV6-1,CASSEADSRARGLFF
TRBJ2-7,TRBV27,CASSPGQGWYF
TRBJ2-7,TRBV27,CASSLWAGPTYEQYF
TRBJ1-4,TRBV19,CASTPGQGNEKLFF
TRBJ2-7,TRBV19,CASSLSGRPPYEQYF
TRBJ1-3,TRBV6-6,CASSYLGGLDGNTIYF
TRBJ2-1,TRBV4-1,CASSQDPAVETYNEQFF
TRBJ2-5,TRBV6-1,CASNEVKGSQETQYF
TRBJ2-3,TRBV27,CASSLWGQGSGTDTQYF
TRBJ1-2,TRBV30,CAYTANYGYTF
TRBJ1-5,TRBV30,CAWSMGGRQPQHF
TRBJ2-7,TRBV6-5,CASSYSRGDSYEQYF
TRBJ1-2,TRBV30,CAWSPGQGGNYGYTF
TRBJ2-7,TRBV19,CASSLLAGGPYEQYF
TRBJ1-1,TRBV5-1,CASSFWGGTEAFF
TRBJ2-1,TRBV4-2,CASSQVLHNEQFF
TRBJ2-7,TRBV7-3,CASSAGTGAYEQYF
TRBJ1-2,TRBV11-2,CASSSQNPLYGYTF
TRBJ2-1,TRBV20-1,CSARDRGEQFF
TRBJ1-5,TRBV6-6,CASSYPSETQHF
TRBJ2-3,TRBV11-3,CASSLATSTDTQYF
TRBJ1-2,TRBV30,CAWNPTGDYGYTF
TRBJ2-1,TRBV14,CASSQDSGTNYNEQFF
TRBJ2-7,TRBV11-3,CASSPGLAGGSEQYF
TRBJ2-1,TRBV6-1,CASTEGGGRYNEQFF
TRBJ1-1,TRBV5-4,CASSFRGLGNTEAFF
TRBJ2-7,TRBV27,CASSLGTYYEQYF
TRBJ2-7,TRBV30,CAWALRTSGLYEQYF
TRBJ2-7,TRBV11-3,CASSYPSYEQYF
TRBJ2-7,TRBV29-1,CSVEETDGGYEQYF
TRBJ1-2,TRBV28,CASSLSSFQGANGYTF
TRBJ2-1,TRBV5-8,CASSFQAGATYNEQFF
TRBJ2-4,TRBV5-1,CASSQWTSGQGIQYF
TRBJ2-6,TRBV9,CASSVVPGEGSGANVLTF
TRBJ2-3,TRBV4-1,CASSQERLRDTQYF
TRBJ2-7,TRBV7-8,CASSPTSLSYEQYF
TRBJ2-7,TRBV12-5,CASGLGLREQYF
TRBJ2-5,TRBV7-3,CASSLRPPVYQETQYF
TRBJ1-3,TRBV27,CASSPDRAGNTIYF
TRBJ2-7,TRBV19,CASSIAQGVSYEQYF
TRBJ2-2,TRBV4-1,CASSQLTGPGELFF
TRBJ2-1,TRBV29-1,CSVVAGQTYNEQFF